Sequencing of this T cell receptor (beta chain) was carried out in a study of chemoradiotherapy in HPV16-positive cancers. Findings and caveats of the study: HPV-responsive T-cell expansion during chemoradiotherapy was linked to improved recurrence-free survival in HPV16-positive patients.

In the case of this clone: Its specificity is not known.

Samples were taken several times over chemoradiotherapy. The CDR3 loop spans 14 amino acids. Looked up from germline, CDR1 is SGHNT and CDR2 is YYREEE (reference sequence). V was cut by 1 base and J by 2 bases, with 9 bases left in between. Measured with immunoSEQ multiplex PCR; TCRdb has only the in-frame clones, and not every one. The sample gives about 30,000 clones, roughly nine tenths of which show up once; 22% is in the top ten. This chain joins TRBV5-4 and TRBJ2-5; tentative D call: TRBD2 (5 bases). Source: blood, taken from a patient who underwent chemoradiotherapy. The receptor was derived from a human donor with HPV-associated anogenital cancer. The chain's CDR3 is CASSLSGTQETQYF. Here the CDR3 DNA reads TGTGCCAGCAGCTTGTCGGGAACACAAGAGACCCAGTACTTC.